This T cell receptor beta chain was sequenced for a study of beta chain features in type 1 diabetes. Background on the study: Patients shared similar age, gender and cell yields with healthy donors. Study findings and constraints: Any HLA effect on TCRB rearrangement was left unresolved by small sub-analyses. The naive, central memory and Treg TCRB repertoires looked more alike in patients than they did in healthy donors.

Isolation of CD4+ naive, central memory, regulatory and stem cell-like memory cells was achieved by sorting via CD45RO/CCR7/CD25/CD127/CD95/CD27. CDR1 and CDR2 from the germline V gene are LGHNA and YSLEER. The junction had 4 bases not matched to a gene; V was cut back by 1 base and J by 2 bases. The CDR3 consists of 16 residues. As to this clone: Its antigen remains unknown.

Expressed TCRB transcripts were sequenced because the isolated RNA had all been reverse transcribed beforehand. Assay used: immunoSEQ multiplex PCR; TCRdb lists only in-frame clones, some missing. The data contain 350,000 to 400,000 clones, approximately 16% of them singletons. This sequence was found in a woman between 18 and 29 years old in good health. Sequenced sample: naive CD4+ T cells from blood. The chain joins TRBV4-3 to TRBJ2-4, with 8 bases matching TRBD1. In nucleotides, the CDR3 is TGCGCCAGCAGCCAAGCCCCAGGGGGCACCAAAAACATTCAGTACTTC. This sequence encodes CASSQAPGGTKNIQYF.